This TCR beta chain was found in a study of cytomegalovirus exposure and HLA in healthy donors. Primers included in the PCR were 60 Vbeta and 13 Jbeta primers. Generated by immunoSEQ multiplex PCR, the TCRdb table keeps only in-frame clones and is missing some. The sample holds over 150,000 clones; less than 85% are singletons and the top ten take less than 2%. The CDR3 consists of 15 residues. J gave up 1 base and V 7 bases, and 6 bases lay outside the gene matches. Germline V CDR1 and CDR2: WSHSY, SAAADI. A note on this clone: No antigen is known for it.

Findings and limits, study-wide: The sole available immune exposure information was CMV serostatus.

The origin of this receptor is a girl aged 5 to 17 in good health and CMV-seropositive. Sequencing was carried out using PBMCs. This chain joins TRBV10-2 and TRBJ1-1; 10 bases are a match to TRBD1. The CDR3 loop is CASTPGQGPNTEAFF. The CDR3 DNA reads TGCGCCAGCACGCCGGGACAGGGGCCGAACACTGAAGCTTTCTTT.